The 3 T cell receptor beta chains listed next were all sequenced from one sample in a study of OX40 agonist ivuxolimab in advanced cancers. Sequencing was performed with immunoSEQ multiplex PCR; in TCRdb, only in-frame clones are kept and a portion is missing. This repertoire shows more than 45,000 clones, 80% to 85% found once; its top ten account for around 4.3%. The material was CD4+ or CD8+ T cells sorted from blood, obtained in a trial of the OX40 agonist ivuxolimab. These receptors all stem from an adult with an advanced solid tumor such as melanoma, head and neck, liver or kidney cancer.

The chain carries TRBV6-5 and TRBJ2-1; D is perhaps TRBD2 (6 bases). V shed 5 bases and J shed 10 bases, with 12 bases lying between them. The CDR3 length is 12 residues. Germline V gives CDR1 MNHEY, CDR2 SVGAGI. The DNA for the CDR3 is TGTGCCAGCAGTCGCGGGACCCAAGAGCAGTTCTTC. Its protein product is CASSRGTQEQFF.

CDR3 in DNA: TGTGCCAGCAGCTTAGTCGCTTCTCTTGAAGCTTTCTTT. Translated, it gives CASSLVASLEAFF. The V call is TRBV7-2, the J call TRBJ1-1; D is ambiguous. The V gene lost 1 base and the J gene lost 7 bases, with 10 bases spanning the gap. Germline CDR1 and CDR2: SGHTA and FQGNSA. The CDR3 spans 13 residues.

The rearrangement links TRBV5-6 to TRBJ2-1; D perhaps matches TRBD2 (5 bases). V was pared by 0 bases and J by 5 bases, with 12 bases between. The CDR3 runs to 15 residues. Per the germline V gene, CDR1 is SGHDT and CDR2 is YYEEEE. The CDR3 region is CASSLVGDGDNEQFF. CDR3 bases: TGTGCCAGCAGCTTGGTAGGAGACGGGGACAATGAGCAGTTCTTC.